The rows below give T cell receptor beta chains drawn from one sample of a study of blood T cell repertoires in COVID-19. TCRdb's copy holds only in-frame clones and misses some; the assay was immunoSEQ multiplex PCR. The sample holds roughly 200,000 clones, 78% seen once. Sequencing was carried out using peripheral blood. Receptor source: a woman at least 80 years old with active or convalescent COVID-19. The CDR3 runs from the conserved cysteine through the conserved F or W. A D gene is named only where the DNA matches it firmly. Size is omitted from some rows. Given values are once, few, many or a class for expanded clones.

j_call: TRBJ1-1; d_call: NA; clone_size: NA; v_call: TRBV29-1; cdr3_aa: CSVDPQAGYTEAFF; cdr3_nt: TGCAGCGTTGATCCGCAAGCGGGATACACTGAAGCTTTCTTT
j_call: TRBJ2-5; d_call: NA; clone_size: NA; v_call: TRBV21-1; cdr3_aa: CASRGNRGPETQYF; cdr3_nt: TGTGCCAGCAGAGGGAACAGGGGGCCAGAGACCCAGTACTTC
j_call: TRBJ2-2; d_call: NA; clone_size: NA; v_call: TRBV7-7; cdr3_aa: CASSEGAGELFF; cdr3_nt: TGTGCTAGCAGCGAGGGGGCCGGGGAGCTGTTTTTT
j_call: TRBJ1-2; d_call: NA; clone_size: NA; v_call: TRBV18; cdr3_aa: CASSPQGASSNYGYTF; cdr3_nt: TGTGCCAGCTCCCCACAGGGAGCCAGCTCTAACTATGGCTACACCTTC
j_call: TRBJ2-1; d_call: NA; clone_size: NA; v_call: TRBV7-9; cdr3_aa: CASSLGGAHNEQFF; cdr3_nt: TGTGCCAGCAGCTTAGGCGGGGCCCACAATGAGCAGTTCTTC
j_call: TRBJ1-1; d_call: TRBD1; clone_size: NA; v_call: TRBV18; cdr3_aa: CASSGQSNTEAFF; cdr3_nt: TGTGCCAGCTCGGGACAGTCGAACACTGAAGCTTTCTTT
j_call: TRBJ1-4; d_call: TRBD1; clone_size: NA; v_call: TRBV5-6; cdr3_aa: CASSLQGGANEKLFF; cdr3_nt: TGTGCCAGCAGCTTGCAGGGGGGAGCAAATGAAAAACTGTTTTTT
j_call: TRBJ1-3; d_call: NA; clone_size: NA; v_call: TRBV9; cdr3_aa: CASSESPLSSGNTIYF; cdr3_nt: TGTGCCAGCAGCGAGTCGCCATTGAGCTCTGGAAACACCATATATTTT
j_call: TRBJ2-7; d_call: NA; clone_size: NA; v_call: TRBV4-2; cdr3_aa: CASSQEVTEGSYEQYF; cdr3_nt: TGTGCCAGCAGCCAAGAGGTAACCGAGGGCTCCTACGAGCAGTACTTC
j_call: TRBJ2-7; d_call: TRBD2; clone_size: NA; v_call: TRBV4-1; cdr3_aa: CASSRTSGTSGYEQYF; cdr3_nt: TGCGCCAGCAGCCGGACTTCCGGGACTAGCGGATACGAGCAGTACTTC
j_call: TRBJ1-2; d_call: NA; clone_size: NA; v_call: TRBV5-1; cdr3_aa: CASSLSTGNYGYTF; cdr3_nt: TGCGCCAGCAGCTTAAGTACAGGGAACTATGGCTACACCTTC
j_call: TRBJ1-2; d_call: TRBD1; clone_size: once; v_call: TRBV5-5; cdr3_aa: CASSTGTGWANYGYTF; cdr3_nt: TGTGCCAGCAGCACGGGGACAGGTTGGGCTAACTATGGCTACACCTTC
j_call: TRBJ1-4; d_call: NA; clone_size: NA; v_call: TRBV2; cdr3_aa: CASSVGRVGEKLFF; cdr3_nt: TGTGCCAGCAGTGTCGGCAGGGTAGGCGAAAAACTGTTTTTT
j_call: TRBJ2-2; d_call: NA; clone_size: NA; v_call: TRBV6-5; cdr3_aa: CASRGDTNTGELFF; cdr3_nt: TGTGCCAGCAGAGGGGACACGAACACCGGGGAGCTGTTTTTT
j_call: TRBJ1-5; d_call: NA; clone_size: NA; v_call: TRBV2; cdr3_aa: CASSEDRFNQPQHF; cdr3_nt: TGTGCCAGCAGTGAAGACAGATTCAATCAGCCCCAGCATTTT
j_call: TRBJ1-5; d_call: NA; clone_size: once; v_call: TRBV4-1; cdr3_aa: CASSQRGWPQHF; cdr3_nt: TGCGCCAGCAGCCAAAGGGGTTGGCCCCAGCATTTT
j_call: TRBJ1-2; d_call: NA; clone_size: NA; v_call: TRBV4-3; cdr3_aa: CASSLQGGARGYTF; cdr3_nt: TGCGCCAGCAGCCTCCAGGGAGGTGCCCGAGGCTACACCTTC
j_call: TRBJ2-5; d_call: NA; clone_size: few; v_call: TRBV5-5; cdr3_aa: CASSLEQGGGQETQYF; cdr3_nt: TGTGCCAGCAGCTTGGAACAGGGAGGGGGACAAGAGACCCAGTACTTC
j_call: TRBJ2-5; d_call: NA; clone_size: NA; v_call: TRBV19; cdr3_aa: CASSIGGSAETQYF; cdr3_nt: TGTGCCAGTAGTATAGGGGGCTCTGCGGAGACCCAGTACTTC
j_call: TRBJ1-4; d_call: NA; clone_size: NA; v_call: TRBV5-1; cdr3_aa: CASSSGGRGIVKLFF; cdr3_nt: TGCGCCAGCAGCTCAGGCGGCAGGGGAATCGTAAAACTGTTTTTT
j_call: TRBJ2-5; d_call: NA; clone_size: NA; v_call: TRBV2; cdr3_aa: CASSGRWAQYF; cdr3_nt: TGTGCCAGCAGTGGGAGATGGGCCCAGTACTTC
j_call: TRBJ1-1; d_call: TRBD1; clone_size: NA; v_call: TRBV9; cdr3_aa: CASSRYRGSVETEAFF; cdr3_nt: TGTGCCAGCAGCCGATACAGGGGGTCAGTGGAGACTGAAGCTTTCTTT
j_call: TRBJ2-1; d_call: NA; clone_size: NA; v_call: TRBV15; cdr3_aa: CATSTRQYNEQFF; cdr3_nt: TGTGCCACCAGCACCAGACAGTACAATGAGCAGTTCTTC
j_call: TRBJ1-2; d_call: NA; clone_size: NA; v_call: TRBV6-2/TRBV6-3; cdr3_aa: CASSRPEDYNYGYTF; cdr3_nt: TGTGCCAGCAGTCGCCCTGAGGACTATAACTATGGCTACACCTTC
j_call: TRBJ1-5; d_call: TRBD1; clone_size: NA; v_call: TRBV6-4; cdr3_aa: CASNPGQAYQPQHF; cdr3_nt: TGTGCCAGCAACCCTGGACAGGCGTATCAGCCCCAGCATTTT
j_call: TRBJ1-2; d_call: TRBD1; clone_size: NA; v_call: TRBV29-1; cdr3_aa: CSARTGENYGYTF; cdr3_nt: TGCAGCGCACGGACAGGGGAGAACTATGGCTACACCTTC
j_call: TRBJ1-1; d_call: TRBD1; clone_size: NA; v_call: TRBV5-1; cdr3_aa: CASSGQGAGAEAFF; cdr3_nt: TGCGCCAGCAGCGGACAGGGGGCAGGTGCTGAAGCTTTCTTT
j_call: TRBJ2-7; d_call: NA; clone_size: NA; v_call: TRBV3-1/TRBV3-2; cdr3_aa: CASSQHRWEQYF; cdr3_nt: TGTGCCAGCAGCCAACATAGATGGGAGCAGTACTTC
j_call: TRBJ2-2; d_call: NA; clone_size: NA; v_call: TRBV28; cdr3_aa: CASSFGGPGELFF; cdr3_nt: TGTGCCAGCAGTTTCGGAGGTCCCGGGGAGCTGTTTTTT
j_call: TRBJ1-6; d_call: NA; clone_size: NA; v_call: TRBV2; cdr3_aa: CASAWASGNSPLHF; cdr3_nt: TGTGCCAGCGCATGGGCCTCTGGTAATTCACCCCTCCACTTT
j_call: TRBJ2-2; d_call: TRBD2; clone_size: NA; v_call: TRBV2; cdr3_aa: CASSESGGNTGELFF; cdr3_nt: TGTGCCAGCAGTGAGTCGGGGGGTAATACCGGGGAGCTGTTTTTT
j_call: TRBJ2-1; d_call: TRBD2; clone_size: NA; v_call: TRBV28; cdr3_aa: CASSSLAGGQSEQFF; cdr3_nt: TGTGCCAGCAGTTCTTTAGCGGGGGGTCAGAGTGAGCAGTTCTTC
j_call: TRBJ2-1; d_call: TRBD2; clone_size: NA; v_call: TRBV28; cdr3_aa: CASSHGGAYNEQFF; cdr3_nt: TGTGCCAGCAGCCACGGGGGGGCTTACAATGAGCAGTTCTTC
j_call: TRBJ1-2; d_call: NA; clone_size: NA; v_call: TRBV28; cdr3_aa: CASSLFTGSSNYGYTF; cdr3_nt: TGTGCCAGCAGTTTATTTACAGGGTCCTCTAACTATGGCTACACCTTC
j_call: TRBJ2-2; d_call: TRBD1; clone_size: NA; v_call: TRBV6-5; cdr3_aa: CASRRDRGRTGELFF; cdr3_nt: TGTGCCAGCAGGAGGGACAGGGGGCGTACCGGGGAGCTGTTTTTT
j_call: TRBJ1-1; d_call: TRBD1; clone_size: once; v_call: TRBV11-2; cdr3_aa: CASSPWTGRRYTTEAFF; cdr3_nt: TGTGCCAGCAGCCCATGGACAGGGCGACGTTATACCACTGAAGCTTTCTTT
j_call: TRBJ2-5; d_call: TRBD2; clone_size: NA; v_call: TRBV5-1; cdr3_aa: CASSYGLAGVGETQYF; cdr3_nt: TGCGCCAGCAGCTACGGACTAGCGGGGGTAGGAGAGACCCAGTACTTC
j_call: TRBJ1-3; d_call: NA; clone_size: NA; v_call: TRBV7-2; cdr3_aa: CASSKDWTVTGNTIYF; cdr3_nt: TGTGCCAGCAGCAAAGACTGGACAGTAACTGGAAACACCATATATTTT
j_call: TRBJ2-1; d_call: TRBD2; clone_size: once; v_call: TRBV9; cdr3_aa: CASSAPGGVGLYNEQFF; cdr3_nt: TGTGCCAGCAGCGCCCCCGGGGGGGTGGGGTTATACAATGAGCAGTTCTTC
j_call: TRBJ2-7; d_call: NA; clone_size: NA; v_call: TRBV5-1; cdr3_aa: CASSSGDSNLEQYF; cdr3_nt: TGCGCCAGCAGCTCGGGGGACAGTAACCTGGAGCAGTACTTC
j_call: TRBJ2-1; d_call: TRBD2; clone_size: NA; v_call: TRBV19; cdr3_aa: CASSRSGTGGPYNEQFF; cdr3_nt: TGTGCCAGTAGTAGGTCGGGAACGGGGGGGCCCTACAATGAGCAGTTCTTC
j_call: TRBJ2-1; d_call: NA; clone_size: NA; v_call: TRBV28; cdr3_aa: CASSSYPRANEQFF; cdr3_nt: TGTGCCAGCAGTTCGTACCCCAGGGCCAATGAGCAGTTCTTC
j_call: TRBJ2-7; d_call: NA; clone_size: NA; v_call: TRBV7-2; cdr3_aa: CASSLGGVSYEQYF; cdr3_nt: TGTGCCAGCAGCTTAGGGGGGGTTTCCTACGAGCAGTACTTC
j_call: TRBJ1-1; d_call: NA; clone_size: NA; v_call: TRBV5-1; cdr3_aa: CASSSGQWRPNTEAFF; cdr3_nt: TGCGCCAGCAGCTCCGGACAGTGGAGACCAAACACTGAAGCTTTCTTT
j_call: TRBJ1-6; d_call: NA; clone_size: many; v_call: TRBV3-1/TRBV3-2; cdr3_aa: CASSQDTDRNSYNSPLHF; cdr3_nt: TGTGCCAGCAGCCAAGATACCGACAGGAACTCCTATAATTCACCCCTCCACTTT
j_call: TRBJ2-2; d_call: NA; clone_size: NA; v_call: TRBV7-6; cdr3_aa: CASSLVAGATGELFF; cdr3_nt: TGTGCCAGCAGCTTAGTTGCAGGGGCCACCGGGGAGCTGTTTTTT
j_call: TRBJ2-1; d_call: NA; clone_size: NA; v_call: TRBV19; cdr3_aa: CASSPRLGSGTYNEQFF; cdr3_nt: TGTGCCAGTAGTCCGCGACTAGGATCGGGGACCTACAATGAGCAGTTCTTC
j_call: TRBJ1-5; d_call: NA; clone_size: NA; v_call: TRBV7-6; cdr3_aa: CASSLGVGGGNQPQHF; cdr3_nt: TGTGCCAGCAGCTTGGGCGTGGGGGGGGGCAATCAGCCCCAGCATTTT
j_call: TRBJ1-5; d_call: NA; clone_size: NA; v_call: TRBV27; cdr3_aa: CASSNLQAAGPQHF; cdr3_nt: TGTGCCAGCAGTAACCTACAGGCCGCCGGGCCCCAGCATTTT